One and the same sample provided the 11 T cell receptor beta chains below, sequenced in a study of blood T cell repertoires in COVID-19. TCRdb keeps only in-frame clones here, not all; method: immunoSEQ multiplex PCR. This sample has 250,000 to 350,000 clones, with approximately 86% found just once. The specimen sequenced was peripheral blood. The receptors come from a man between 18 and 35 years old with active or convalescent COVID-19.

V gene TRBV27 combines with J gene TRBJ1-2, with unresolved D. CDR1 is MNHEY and CDR2 is SMNVEV in the germline V gene (reference sequence). The CDR3 runs to 13 residues. The germline V and J ends were trimmed by 2 bases and 6 bases, with 10 bases remaining between them. DNA of the CDR3: TGTGCCAGCAGTTTAAAAAACAGCCATGGCTACACCTTC. As protein: CASSLKNSHGYTF.

The chain links TRBV7-3 to TRBJ2-3, with 7 bases identical to TRBD2. The CDR3 is 16 residues long. CDR1 SGHTA and CDR2 FQGTGA come from the germline V gene. The V and J ends lost 2 bases and 5 bases, in that order; junction bases with no gene match: 10. The CDR3 DNA sequence: TGTGCCAGCAGCTTATTGTCAGTCCGGGGGGTAGATACGCAGTATTTT. Translation: CASSLLSVRGVDTQYF.

This chain joins TRBV19 and TRBJ1-2, with D perhaps TRBD1 (5 bases). V lost 4 bases, J lost 7 bases, and 19 bases lay in between. The V gene's germline CDR1 is LNHDA and CDR2 SQIVND (reference sequence). This CDR3 comprises 15 residues. CDR3 sequence: CASSTPPSRVGGYTF. The DNA of the CDR3 is TGTGCCAGTAGTACGCCCCCTTCCAGGGTTGGTGGCTACACCTTC.

This rearrangement joins TRBV13 to TRBJ2-7; TRBD1 might be the D (6 bases). Germline V gene lookup returns CDR1 PRHDT and CDR2 FYEKMQ (reference sequence). Trimming shortened V by 1 base and J by 4 bases, and 11 bases separated the two germline ends. The CDR3 length is 14 residues. For the CDR3, the DNA is TGTGCCAGCAGCTTAGAGGGGGAAGGTTACGAGCAGTACTTC. Residues: CASSLEGEGYEQYF.

At least ten counts were recorded for this clone. The CDR3 sequence: CASSYSARWNTEAFF. The DNA of the CDR3 is TGTGCCAGCAGTTACTCGGCCCGATGGAACACTGAAGCTTTCTTT. The V gene is TRBV6-2 or TRBV6-3, the J gene TRBJ1-1; no definite D call. The CDR3 consists of 15 residues. The germline V and J ends were trimmed by 0 bases and 1 base, with 9 bases remaining between them. CDR1 and CDR2 from the germline V gene are MNHEY and SVGEGT.

V is TRBV7-9 and J is TRBJ2-2; 7 bases are a match to TRBD1. V lost 6 bases to trimming and J lost 6 bases; unmatched junction nucleotides: 4. The CDR3 sequence is 13 residues long. Germline CDR1 reads SEHNR; CDR2 reads FQNEAQ (reference sequence). The CDR3, as DNA: TGTGCCAGCAGGAGGGACAGCGCCGGGGAGCTGTTTTTT. Its translation: CASRRDSAGELFF.

CDR3 DNA sequence: TGCGCCAGCAGCTTGGTGGCGGCCTCCTACGAGCAGTACTTC. The encoded protein is CASSLVAASYEQYF. This chain joins TRBV5-1 and TRBJ2-7; D gene ambiguous. CDR3 length equals 14 residues. Germline V lookup: CDR1 SGHRS, CDR2 YFSETQ. With 0 bases removed from V and 0 bases from J, the gap between germline ends came to 7 bases.

A single count supports this clone. The gene calls are TRBV19 and TRBJ2-6, with D perhaps TRBD2 (5 bases). The V and J ends lost 6 bases and 0 bases respectively, with 9 bases between them. Per germline, CDR1 LNHDA and CDR2 SQIVND (reference sequence). The CDR3 length is 15 residues. The CDR3 region is CASRGRGSGANVLTF. The CDR3 region has the DNA TGTGCCAGTAGGGGCCGGGGCTCTGGGGCCAACGTCCTGACTTTC.

This chain connects TRBV19 to TRBJ2-5; tentatively, D is TRBD1 (6 bases). Germline-derived CDR1 and CDR2 are LNHDA and SQIVND (reference sequence). The CDR3 is 12 amino acids. The V and J ends lost 6 bases and 1 base respectively, with 6 bases between them. CDR3: CASRDSQETQYF. CDR3 sequence (DNA): TGTGCCAGTAGGGACAGCCAAGAGACCCAGTACTTC.

This chain links TRBV12-3 or TRBV12-4 with TRBJ2-5; a weak D match, TRBD2 (6 bases). V was shortened by 6 bases and J by 7 bases, with 15 bases between the two germline ends. This CDR3 region has 13 residues. The CDR3 DNA follows: TGTGCCAGCAGCGAGGGTAGGGAGGTGACCCAGTACTTC. It specifies CASSEGREVTQYF.

J is TRBJ2-7 and V is TRBV2; 10 bases agree with TRBD1. Trimming cost V 9 bases and J 2 bases; bases outside gene matches: 1. CDR1 and CDR2 from the germline V gene are SNHLY and FYNNEI. The CDR3 is 12 amino acids. The CDR3 protein is CARGQGPYEQYF. The CDR3 nucleotides are TGTGCCAGGGGACAGGGGCCCTACGAGCAGTACTTC.